A single sample is the source of the 21 T cell receptor beta chains below, sequenced in a study of blood T cell repertoires in COVID-19. Clones were sequenced by immunoSEQ multiplex PCR, and TCRdb holds only the in-frame ones, with some missing. The sample has about 160,000 clones; roughly 80% are singletons. Sequenced sample: peripheral blood. These receptors were collected from a man younger than 35 with active or convalescent COVID-19.

The chain uses TRBV30 and TRBJ2-5; TRBD1 agrees at 8 bases. V shed 5 bases, J shed 10 bases, and the junction held 9 bases outside the gene matches. The CDR3 spans 12 residues. Germline loops: CDR1 GTSNPN, CDR2 SVGIG (reference sequence). The CDR3 DNA is TGTGCCTGGGTTCTTATTACAGGGGGCCAGTACTTC. Amino acids: CAWVLITGGQYF.

In DNA, the CDR3 is TGTGCCAGTAGCCAGACAGGGATCTCTGGAAACACCATATATTTT. It specifies CASSQTGISGNTIYF. J is TRBJ1-3 and V is TRBV19; 7 nucleotides match TRBD1. The CDR3 covers 15 residues. The V segment lost 6 bases and the J segment 0 bases; nucleotides outside the gene matches: 5. From germline, CDR1 is LNHDA and CDR2 SQIVND (reference sequence).

The V and J genes are TRBV6-5 and TRBJ1-6; possibly TRBD1 for D (5 bases). This CDR3 comprises 15 residues. Trimming took 6 bases from V and 4 from J, leaving 13 bases between them. Germline loops: CDR1 MNHEY, CDR2 SVGAGI. The CDR3 is CASSVDSLYNSPLHF. The CDR3 DNA follows: TGTGCCAGCAGCGTTGACAGCCTGTATAATTCACCCCTCCACTTT.

Only one count was recorded for this clone. This chain joins TRBV28 and TRBJ2-3; TRBD2 is a possible D gene (6 bases). V was pared by 8 bases and J by 1 base, with 22 bases between. Germline CDR1 is MDHEN and CDR2 is SYDVKM. The CDR3 spans 17 residues. CDR3 coding DNA: TGTGCCAGCTTCCCTTCAGGTGGGGCGGGACGCACAGATACGCAGTATTTT. Amino acids: CASFPSGGAGRTDTQYF. Variable domain in full (rest from reference TRBV28 and TRBJ2-3): DVKVTQSSRYLVKRTGEKVFLECVQDMDHENMFWYRQDPGLGLRLIYFSYDVKMKEKGDIPEGYSVSREKKERFSLILESASTNQTSMYLCASFPSGGAGRTDTQYFGPGTRLTVL.

This clone was detected only a few times. The chain couples TRBV7-9 to TRBJ2-7, with 8 bases identical to TRBD2. The germline V gene has CDR1 SEHNR and CDR2 FQNEAQ (reference sequence). Trimming removed 1 base from V and 7 bases from J; junction bases left unmatched: 6. The CDR3 sequence is 14 residues long. CDR3 sequence (DNA): TGTGCCAGCAGCTTAGTTAGCGGGGAAGGAGAGCAGTACTTC. It encodes CASSLVSGEGEQYF.

V gene TRBV15 combines with J gene TRBJ2-1; 8 positions match TRBD1. The CDR3 is made up of 14 amino acids. Per the germline V gene, CDR1 is LNHNV and CDR2 is YYDKDF (reference sequence). J gave up 4 bases and V 8 bases, and 7 bases lay outside the gene matches. The CDR3 DNA reads TGTGCCACCCGCCGGGACAGGTCTTACAATGAGCAGTTCTTC. It specifies CATRRDRSYNEQFF.

The rearrangement joins TRBV29-1 to TRBJ2-1; 7 bases match TRBD2. CDR1 is SQVTM, CDR2 ANQGSEA, per germline. Trimming cost V 6 bases and J 9 bases; bases outside gene matches: 8. This CDR3 comprises 12 residues. The CDR3 spells CSVELALAEQFF. The DNA for the CDR3 is TGCAGCGTAGAACTAGCGTTGGCTGAGCAGTTCTTC.

The chain links TRBV5-1 to TRBJ2-4; 12 bases are a match to TRBD2. This CDR3 region has 16 residues. The J segment lost 7 bases and the V segment lost 5 bases, leaving 10 bases of the junction unmatched. Germline CDR1 is SGHRS and CDR2 is YFSETQ. The CDR3 sequence: CASSSSGRARGNIQYF. Here the CDR3 DNA reads TGCGCCAGCAGTTCTAGCGGGAGGGCCAGGGGGAACATTCAGTACTTC.

This clone was recorded at least ten times. V and J are TRBV30 and TRBJ2-1; 7 bases are a match to TRBD2. V was clipped by 2 bases and J by 3 bases; unmatched bases: 7. This CDR3 has 15 residues. The germline gives CDR1 GTSNPN, CDR2 SVGIG (reference sequence). The CDR3 sequence is CAWSPGGRDYNEQFF. In DNA form, the CDR3 reads TGTGCCTGGAGTCCTGGCGGGAGAGACTACAATGAGCAGTTCTTC.

This clone has a handful of counts. The gene calls are TRBV19 and TRBJ1-1; D possibly corresponds to TRBD1 (6 bases). With 8 bases removed from V and 0 bases from J, the gap between germline ends came to 10 bases. Germline V gene lookup returns CDR1 LNHDA and CDR2 SQIVND (reference sequence). This CDR3 spans 13 amino acids. CDR3 amino acids: CASGDRMNTEAFF. The CDR3 DNA follows: TGTGCCAGTGGCGACAGGATGAACACTGAAGCTTTCTTT.

This chain connects TRBV6-5 to TRBJ2-7, with 10 bases matching TRBD2. The CDR3 spans 16 residues. The germline gives CDR1 MNHEY, CDR2 SVGAGI. V dropped 0 bases and J dropped 5; count of bases not matched to a gene: 7. CDR3 sequence (DNA): TGTGCCAGCAGTTACTCCAGCGGGAGGGTGTACGACGAGCAGTACTTC. This encodes CASSYSSGRVYDEQYF.

The chain joins TRBV11-3 to TRBJ2-2; TRBD2 is a possible D gene (6 bases). The CDR3 sequence is 18 residues long. V gave up 1 base and J gave up 5 bases, with 20 bases separating them. Germline-derived CDR1 and CDR2 are SGHNT and YENEEA. The CDR3 bases are TGTGCCAGCAGCTTAGGAGGTCGAGGAGCGGCGGGAACCGGGGAGCTGTTTTTT. Protein sequence: CASSLGGRGAAGTGELFF. The full variable domain, with the rest looked up from reference TRBV11-3 and TRBJ2-2, is EAGVVQSPRYKIIEKKQPVAFWCNPISGHNTLYWYLQNLGQGPELLIRYENEEAVDDSQLPKDRFSAERLKGVDSTLKIQPAELGDSAVYLCASSLGGRGAAGTGELFFGEGSRLTVL.

V and J are TRBV30 and TRBJ2-7; 8 nucleotides line up with TRBD1. V lost 3 bases, J lost 5 bases, and 6 bases stayed unmatched. The length of the CDR3 is 13 residues. The germline CDR1 and CDR2 sequences are GTSNPN and SVGIG (reference sequence). CDR3 sequence (DNA): TGTGCCTGGAGCGCGGGACAGGCCCACGAGCAGTACTTC. Its protein product is CAWSAGQAHEQYF. The entire variable domain, with the rest obtained from reference TRBV30 and TRBJ2-7, is as follows: SQTIHQWPATLVQPVGSPLSLECTVEGTSNPNLYWYRQAAGRGLQLLFYSVGIGQISSEVPQNLSASRPQDRQFILSSKKLLLSDSGFYLCAWSAGQAHEQYFGPGTRLTVT.

V is TRBV2 and J is TRBJ2-7; D might be TRBD2 (6 bases). The V gene lost 6 bases and the J gene lost 9 bases, with 15 bases spanning the gap. This CDR3 has 12 amino acids. CDR1 and CDR2 (germline): SNHLY, FYNNEI. The CDR3: CASSLLTSLQYF. CDR3 in DNA: TGTGCCAGCAGCCTCCTAACTAGCCTGCAGTACTTC. Full variable domain (missing parts from reference TRBV2 and TRBJ2-7): EPEVTQTPSHQVTQMGQEVILRCVPISNHLYFYWYRQILGQKVEFLVSFYNNEISEKSEIFDDQFSVERPDGSNFTLKIRSTKLEDSAMYFCASSLLTSLQYFGPGTRLTVT.

V gene TRBV18 combines with J gene TRBJ2-5; possible D gene TRBD1, 6 bases. The CDR3 extends over 13 amino acids. Looked up from germline, CDR1 is KGHSH and CDR2 is LQKENI. V was trimmed by 7 bases and J by 2 bases, leaving 11 bases between them. The CDR3, as DNA: TGTGCCAGCTTAAGGACAGTTCAAGAGACCCAGTACTTC. Residues: CASLRTVQETQYF.

CDR3 sequence: CASSFTGTENTEAFF. CDR3 sequence (DNA): TGTGCCAGCAGCTTTACCGGGACAGAGAACACTGAAGCTTTCTTT. V and J are TRBV9 and TRBJ1-1; TRBD1 agrees at 7 bases. V lost 4 bases and J lost 1; bases outside the gene matches: 7. Germline values: CDR1 SGDLS, CDR2 YYNGEE. This CDR3 is built from 15 residues.

V is TRBV6-6 and J is TRBJ2-6, with 7 bases fitting TRBD1. The V gene's germline CDR1 is MNHNY and CDR2 SVGAGI (reference sequence). There are 17 residues in the CDR3. Losses at the gene ends were 5 bases for V and 0 bases for J; bases not matched to a gene: 7. This CDR3 is CASSPRDRSSGANVLTF. In nucleotides, the CDR3 is TGTGCCAGCAGTCCCCGGGACAGAAGCTCTGGGGCCAACGTCCTGACTTTC.

This chain joins TRBV12-5 and TRBJ1-5, with D perhaps matching TRBD1 (6 bases). CDR1 and CDR2 from the germline V gene are LGHNT and FRNRAP. The CDR3 contains 15 residues. V lost 1 base, J lost 0 bases, and 7 bases lay in between. The CDR3 bases are TGTGCTAGTGGTTTGGGGGACACTAGCAATCAGCCCCAGCATTTT. Translating gives CASGLGDTSNQPQHF.

This rearrangement joins TRBV6-2 or TRBV6-3 to TRBJ1-1; 7 nucleotides agree with TRBD1. The V segment lost 6 bases and the J segment 4 bases; nucleotides outside the gene matches: 8. CDR3 length: 14 residues. Germline V lookup: CDR1 MNHEY, CDR2 SVGEGT. The CDR3 is CASSPRQGRTEAFF. The CDR3 nucleotides read TGTGCCAGCAGCCCCCGACAGGGCCGCACTGAAGCTTTCTTT.

The chain links TRBV5-5 to TRBJ2-1; 12 nucleotides align to TRBD2. There are 19 residues in the CDR3. V lost 0 bases, J lost 1 base, and 8 bases stayed unmatched. Germline assignment: CDR1 SGHKS and CDR2 YYEKEE (reference sequence). The CDR3 reads CASSLVPSGGAGSYNEQFF. CDR3 coding DNA: TGTGCCAGCAGCTTGGTGCCTAGCGGGGGGGCCGGGTCCTACAATGAGCAGTTCTTC.

This chain links TRBV11-2 with TRBJ1-3, with D uncertain. CDR3 size: 13 residues. Deletions cut 1 base from V and 4 bases from J, with 5 bases between. Germline-derived CDR1 and CDR2 are SGHAT and FQNNGV. The CDR3 nucleotides read TGTGCCAGCAGCTTAGTTCAGGGAAACACCATATATTTT. Amino acids: CASSLVQGNTIYF.